The next 25 T cell receptor beta chains were all read from a single sample in a study of human T cells and chemical hapten exposure. TCRdb analysed the RACE reads with MiXCR anew, one entry per CDR3 protein. The sample has roughly 82,000 distinct CDR3 sequences; about 11% are singletons. As to time point: patch test 1, 2 weeks after DPC sensitization. Treatment here: therapeutic diphenylcyclopropenone sensitization with weekly scalp DPC. Sequenced material: whole blood, taken in connection with sensitization to the hapten diphenylcyclopropenone (DPC). The receptors originated from a woman aged 60-75 years with alopecia areata. Some clones in this sample may be carry-over from other donors' samples.

This clonotype was observed at least ten times. This chain joins TRBV12-5 and TRBJ2-3, with TRBD1 as a possible D gene (5 bases). The V gene lost 0 bases and the J gene lost 2 bases, with 9 bases spanning the gap. Germline V gives CDR1 LGHNT, CDR2 FRNRAP. The CDR3 extends over 15 amino acids. CDR3 bases: TGTGCTAGTGGTTTGGTAGGGGTCTACACAGATACGCAGTATTTT. Translating gives CASGLVGVYTDTQYF.

This clonotype was recorded many times. The gene calls are TRBV20-1 and TRBJ1-1; D is unresolved. This CDR3 spans 12 amino acids. Trimming removed 2 bases at V and 0 bases at J, with 4 bases between. CDR1 and CDR2 from the germline V gene are DFQATT and SNEGSKA (reference sequence). For the CDR3, the DNA is TGCAGTGCTAGACAGATGAACACTGAAGCTTTCTTT. The encoded protein is CSARQMNTEAFF.

The chain has TRBV20-1 and TRBJ1-6, with D perhaps matching TRBD1 (5 bases). From germline, CDR1 is DFQATT and CDR2 SNEGSKA (reference sequence). CDR3 length: 14 residues. Trimming cost V 3 bases and J 8 bases, with 14 bases left between them. The CDR3 DNA reads TGCAGTGCTAGGGGGGAGGGGAGAGATTCACCCCTCCACTTT. Amino acids: CSARGEGRDSPLHF.

This clonotype was observed at least ten times. This sequence joins TRBV4-2 and TRBJ1-2; TRBD1 is a possible D gene (5 bases). The CDR3 loop spans 15 amino acids. The germline CDR1 and CDR2 sequences are LGHNA and YNFKEQ. V was pared by 0 bases and J by 4 bases, with 12 bases between. CDR3 coding DNA: TGTGCCAGCAGCCAAGATTGGCAGGGAACCTATGGCTACACCTTC. Translated, it gives CASSQDWQGTYGYTF.

The gene calls are TRBV4-2 and TRBJ1-5, with D unresolved. Between the trimmed V and J ends, which lost 0 bases and 2 bases, there was a span of 8 bases. CDR1 is LGHNA, CDR2 YNFKEQ, per germline. The CDR3 spans 15 residues. CDR3 sequence: CASSQDKGGNQPQHF. CDR3 nucleotides: TGTGCCAGCAGCCAAGATAAGGGAGGCAATCAGCCCCAGCATTTT.

This clonotype was recorded a few times. The chain employs TRBV5-1 and TRBJ1-1; a weak D match, TRBD1 (6 bases). Trimming pared 2 bases from V and 4 bases from J, leaving 9 bases between. The germline V gene has CDR1 SGHRS and CDR2 YFSETQ. This CDR3 has 13 amino acids. CDR3 protein: CASSFTGFTEAFF. Written as DNA, the CDR3 is TGCGCCAGCAGCTTTACAGGGTTCACTGAAGCTTTCTTT.

This clonotype was recorded at least ten times. This rearrangement joins TRBV29-1 to TRBJ2-5; 7 nucleotides align to TRBD1. V trimming: 6 bases; J trimming: 2 bases; junction bases outside the gene matches: 6. Germline-derived CDR1 and CDR2 are SQVTM and ANQGSEA. The CDR3 runs 13 residues. Here the CDR3 DNA reads TGCAGCGTAGTCCGGACAGGTCAAGAGACCCAGTACTTC. This sequence encodes CSVVRTGQETQYF.

This clonotype has only a few counts. This rearrangement joins TRBV11-2 to TRBJ1-1, with 7 bases fitting TRBD1. Germline V lookup: CDR1 SGHAT, CDR2 FQNNGV. Unmatched junction bases numbered 8, after V lost 5 bases and J lost 11 bases. The CDR3 covers 12 residues. The CDR3 here is CASSPGQSKAFF. The CDR3, as DNA: TGTGCCAGCAGCCCGGGACAGTCTAAGGCTTTCTTT.

There are many counts of this clonotype. The rearrangement joins TRBV12-3 or TRBV12-4 to TRBJ2-7, with 9 bases that match TRBD1. The V segment lost 6 bases and the J segment 3 bases; nucleotides outside the gene matches: 6. The CDR3 has 14 residues. The CDR3 loop reads CASRTLTGGYEQYF. The CDR3 DNA is TGTGCCAGCAGAACGTTGACAGGGGGCTACGAGCAGTACTTC.

This clonotype appeared a few times. The chain uses TRBV5-1 and TRBJ1-3; 8 bases line up with TRBD1. CDR3 length equals 15 residues. The germline gives CDR1 SGHRS, CDR2 YFSETQ. V lost 0 bases and J lost 2; bases outside the gene matches: 1. CDR3 nucleotide sequence: TGCGCCAGCAGCTTGGGGACAGGGCCTGGAAACACCATATATTTT. Amino acids: CASSLGTGPGNTIYF.

The rearrangement uses TRBV18 and TRBJ1-1; unclear D gene. The CDR3 has 14 residues. Per the germline V gene, CDR1 is KGHSH and CDR2 is LQKENI. V gave up 0 bases and J gave up 1 base, with 6 bases separating them. CDR3 region: CASSPPRGNTEAFF. The CDR3 region has the DNA TGTGCCAGCTCACCACCCCGGGGGAACACTGAAGCTTTCTTT.

Of note for this clonotype: A read error is possible here, since a much larger clone lies one base away. The chain combines TRBV4-2 with TRBJ2-4; 13 bases line up with TRBD2. The V gene end was trimmed by 0 bases and the J gene end by 8 bases; junction bases not matched to a gene: 4. The CDR3 loop spans 16 amino acids. Germline V gene data show CDR1 as LGHNA and CDR2 as YNFKEQ. CDR3: CASSQETSGGLDIQYF. DNA of the CDR3: TGTGCCAGCAGCCAAGAGACTAGCGGGGGGTTGGACATTCAGTACTTC.

This clonotype has more than one count but fewer than ten. V is TRBV12-3 or TRBV12-4 and J is TRBJ2-6; D remains unclear. This CDR3 region has 15 residues. V was cut by 6 bases and J by 2 bases, with 11 bases left in between. The CDR3 loop is CASSLQAPGANVLTF. The DNA of the CDR3 is TGTGCCAGCAGCCTCCAAGCCCCTGGGGCCAACGTCCTGACTTTC.

This clonotype appeared many times. The chain has TRBV6-6 and TRBJ1-2; D gene unclear. Germline V CDR1 and CDR2: MNHNY, SVGAGI (reference sequence). V lost 0 bases, J lost 0 bases, and 11 bases lay in between. CDR3 length: 16 amino acids. CDR3: CASSYSQGWANYGYTF. CDR3 bases: TGTGCCAGCAGTTACTCACAAGGTTGGGCTAACTATGGCTACACCTTC.

The V and J genes are TRBV7-9 and TRBJ1-1, with a possible D match to TRBD1 (6 bases). The CDR3 loop spans 14 amino acids. V lost 7 bases and J 0 bases, leaving 12 bases between the germline ends. Germline V gene lookup returns CDR1 SEHNR and CDR2 FQNEAQ (reference sequence). The CDR3 region is CASNRGTLNTEAFF. For the CDR3, the DNA is TGTGCCAGCAACCGAGGGACACTGAACACTGAAGCTTTCTTT.

The table lists this clonotype with a count of one. The chain carries TRBV20-1 and TRBJ1-3; D not resolved. This CDR3 region has 15 residues. Germline assignment: CDR1 DFQATT and CDR2 SNEGSKA (reference sequence). V lost 0 bases to trimming and J lost 0 bases, with 9 bases between them. DNA of the CDR3: TGCAGTGCTAGAGATCCCGTCAACTCTGGAAACACCATATATTTT. It translates to CSARDPVNSGNTIYF.

This clonotype was recorded at least ten times. V gene TRBV29-1 combines with J gene TRBJ2-5; no firm D call. This CDR3 comprises 10 residues. Germline V gives CDR1 SQVTM, CDR2 ANQGSEA. V shed 7 bases and J shed 5 bases, with 8 bases lying between them. The CDR3 reads CSAHRETQYF. The CDR3 DNA sequence: TGCAGCGCGCATCGGGAGACCCAGTACTTC.

In its sample, this clonotype was seen a few times. This chain links TRBV30 with TRBJ1-3, with D unresolved. Looked up from germline, CDR1 is GTSNPN and CDR2 is SVGIG (reference sequence). Trimming left V 2 bases short and J 3 bases short, with 5 bases between. This CDR3 spans 12 amino acids. The DNA for the CDR3 is TGTGCCTGGAGTAACGGTGGAAACACCATATATTTT. Translating it yields CAWSNGGNTIYF.

This clonotype was recorded at least ten times. The chain carries TRBV7-9 and TRBJ1-4; no definite D call. In germline, CDR1 is SEHNR, CDR2 FQNEAQ (reference sequence). This CDR3 contains 13 residues. V lost 1 base to trimming and J lost 7 bases, with 7 bases between them. The CDR3 region has the DNA TGTGCCAGCAGCTTAGATATCAGTGAAAAACTGTTTTTT. This codes for CASSLDISEKLFF.

In this sample, this clonotype turned up many times. V gene TRBV19 combines with J gene TRBJ1-5; D uncertain. The V end lost 5 bases, the J end lost 4 bases, and 6 bases lay between the germline ends. CDR1 and CDR2 (germline): LNHDA, SQIVND (reference sequence). This CDR3 has 12 amino acids. CDR3 sequence (DNA): TGTGCCAGTAGTCTTTGGAATCAGCCCCAGCATTTT. Its protein product is CASSLWNQPQHF. Together with reference TRBV19 and TRBJ1-5, the CDR3 gives the full variable domain: DGGITQSPKYLFRKEGQNVTLSCEQNLNHDAMYWYRQDPGQGLRLIYYSQIVNDFQKGDIAEGYSVSREKKESFPLTVTSAQKNPTAFYLCASSLWNQPQHFGDGTRLSIL.

The genes are TRBV30 and TRBJ1-1; the D is unclear. This CDR3 is built from 14 residues. V was trimmed by 4 bases and J by 1 base, leaving 13 bases between them. The germline gives CDR1 GTSNPN, CDR2 SVGIG (reference sequence). The CDR3 loop reads CAWTHPHKNTEAFF. CDR3 nucleotide sequence: TGTGCCTGGACCCACCCACACAAGAACACTGAAGCTTTCTTT.

The gene calls are TRBV20-1 and TRBJ1-2, with D uncertain. Trimming took off 1 base at V and 0 bases at J, with 12 bases between the two ends. This CDR3 spans 15 amino acids. From germline, CDR1 is DFQATT and CDR2 SNEGSKA (reference sequence). The CDR3: CSARVSGYPNYGYTF. In nucleotides, the CDR3 is TGCAGTGCTAGAGTCTCCGGTTACCCTAACTATGGCTACACCTTC.

In this sample, this clonotype turned up many times. The chain uses TRBV10-1 and TRBJ2-5, with TRBD2 identical over 13 bases. V shed 2 bases, J shed 5 bases, and the junction held 2 bases outside the gene matches. Germline CDR1 reads WNHNN; CDR2 reads SYGVQD (reference sequence). This CDR3 has 15 amino acids. The CDR3 nucleotides read TGCGCCAGCAGTGAGCGACTAGCGGGGGGTGAGACCCAGTACTTC. It specifies CASSERLAGGETQYF.

CDR3 DNA: TGTGCCAGCAGCCAAGTTTTATCATCGACCCACGAGCAGTACTTC. Its translation: CASSQVLSSTHEQYF. The V call is TRBV4-2, the J call TRBJ2-7; the D is unclear. Germline lookup yields CDR1 LGHNA and CDR2 YNFKEQ. The CDR3 is 15 amino acids. V was clipped by 1 base and J by 5 bases, with 15 bases between them.

The table lists this clonotype with many counts. V usage is TRBV9 and J usage is TRBJ2-1; 10 bases align to TRBD1. The CDR3 consists of 15 residues. CDR1 SGDLS and CDR2 YYNGEE come from the germline V gene. Trimming took 3 bases from V and 4 from J; bases not matched to a gene: 4. The CDR3 nucleotides are TGTGCCAGCAGCGCCCGGACAGGGGGGTACAATGAGCAGTTCTTC. This sequence encodes CASSARTGGYNEQFF.